These T cell receptor beta chains were read from a single sample in a study of OX40 agonist ivuxolimab in advanced cancers. Assay: immunoSEQ multiplex PCR; the TCRdb copy retains only in-frame clones and omits some. Among tens of thousands of clones listed, approximately 91% were seen once. The specimen comprised CD4+ or CD8+ T cells sorted from blood, sampled in a trial of the OX40 agonist ivuxolimab. The receptors here all came from an adult with an advanced solid tumor such as melanoma, head and neck, liver or kidney cancer. Both conserved end residues are part of each CDR3. D genes are given only for firm matches. Clone sizes are given selectively: once, few, many, or a class where the clone is expanded.

TRBJ2-7 | TRBV5-1 | TRBD1 | NA | TGCGCCAGCAGCCTATCCGGGACAGGGGACCACGAGCAGTACTTC | CASSLSGTGDHEQYF
TRBJ2-2 | TRBV7-9 | NA | NA | TGTGCCAGCAGCTTAGTTCAGGGGAACACCGGGGAGCTGTTTTTT | CASSLVQGNTGELFF
TRBJ2-4 | TRBV2 | NA | once | TGTGCCAGCAGCATGGGTCGTGCCAAAAACATTCAGTACTTC | CASSMGRAKNIQYF
TRBJ2-7 | TRBV6-1 | NA | NA | TGTGCCACGCAGGGGACCTACGAGCAGTACTTC | CATQGTYEQYF
TRBJ2-6 | TRBV28 | NA | once | TGTGCCAGCGGTACAGGCCTCACTGGGGCCAACGTCCTGACTTTC | CASGTGLTGANVLTF
TRBJ2-7 | TRBV12-5 | TRBD1 | NA | TGTGCTAGTGGTACCGGACAGGGTAGGGGCGAGCAGTACTTC | CASGTGQGRGEQYF
TRBJ1-5 | TRBV2 | TRBD1 | NA | TGTGCCAGCAGCTGGACAGGGGGGGAATATAGCAATCAGCCCCAGCATTTT | CASSWTGGEYSNQPQHF
TRBJ2-7 | TRBV4-2 | NA | NA | TGTGCCAGCAGCCAAGATTTCAGTTTTGGGGACTACGAGCAGTACTTC | CASSQDFSFGDYEQYF
TRBJ2-7 | TRBV6-1 | TRBD1 | NA | TGTGCCGCCCATAGACAGGGGGACGCCTACGAGCAGTACTTC | CAAHRQGDAYEQYF
TRBJ1-5 | TRBV7-8 | NA | NA | TGTGCCAGCAGCTTAGCCCTGGGGAATCAGCCCCAGCATTTT | CASSLALGNQPQHF
TRBJ2-5 | TRBV7-2 | NA | NA | TGTGCCAGCAGTTCAACAGGGTCGTGGGAGACCCAGTACTTC | CASSSTGSWETQYF
TRBJ2-2 | TRBV30 | NA | NA | TGTGCCCGACACAGTCGTTCGAACACCGGGGAGCTGTTTTTT | CARHSRSNTGELFF
TRBJ1-6 | TRBV27 | TRBD1 | NA | TGTGCCACCTGGACAGGCCATAATTCACCCCTCCACTTT | CATWTGHNSPLHF
TRBJ2-1 | TRBV5-4 | TRBD1 | NA | TGTGCCAGCAGCGTCGGACAGGGGGGGGGAAATGAGCAGTTCTTC | CASSVGQGGGNEQFF
TRBJ2-3 | TRBV30 | NA | NA | TGTGCCTGGAGTACCGGGACATACACGACGGGCACAGATACGCAGTATTTT | CAWSTGTYTTGTDTQYF
TRBJ2-2 | TRBV27 | NA | NA | TGTGCCAGCAGTTCACAGCTCACCGGGGAGCTGTTTTTT | CASSSQLTGELFF
TRBJ1-2 | TRBV9 | TRBD1 | NA | TGTGCCAGCAGCGTAGAGACAGGGGAACAGGGTGGCTACACCTTC | CASSVETGEQGGYTF
TRBJ1-5 | TRBV7-8 | TRBD1 | once | TGTGCCAGCAGCTCAGGGGGGTACCTTAGCAATCAGCCCCAGCATTTT | CASSSGGYLSNQPQHF
TRBJ2-7 | TRBV19 | NA | NA | TGTGCCAGTAGTATCAGGGGAAGAGGCGAGCAGTACTTC | CASSIRGRGEQYF
TRBJ1-2 | TRBV7-3 | TRBD1 | once | TGTGCCAGCAGCGCCGGACAGGGCTTCTATGGCTACACCTTC | CASSAGQGFYGYTF
TRBJ2-3 | TRBV9 | TRBD2 | NA | TGTGCCAGCAGCGTAGGAACGGGAGGGCCGCCAGATACGCAGTATTTT | CASSVGTGGPPDTQYF
TRBJ1-1 | TRBV19 | NA | NA | TGTGCCACTTCGGGGGCTGTTGGCACTGAAGCTTTCTTT | CATSGAVGTEAFF
TRBJ1-1 | TRBV6-1 | NA | NA | TGTGCCAGCAGTGAACGGCGGGGGTTAAACACTGAAGCTTTCTTT | CASSERRGLNTEAFF
TRBJ2-7 | TRBV11-2 | NA | NA | TGTGCCAGCAGCCCCACAACGGGAGAGTCCTACGAGCAGTACTTC | CASSPTTGESYEQYF
TRBJ1-6 | TRBV6-1 | NA | few | TGTGCCACCCAACGGACAGTTTATTCACCCCTCCACTTT | CATQRTVYSPLHF
TRBJ2-7 | TRBV7-3 | TRBD1 | NA | TGTGCCAGCAGCCTCGGGACAGGTGAATACGAGCAGTACTTC | CASSLGTGEYEQYF
TRBJ2-7 | TRBV7-9 | TRBD2 | NA | TGTGCCAGCAGCTTAAGCGGGGACCTCTCCTACGAGCAGTACTTC | CASSLSGDLSYEQYF
TRBJ2-5 | TRBV19 | TRBD1 | NA | TGTGCCAGTAGTCGCACGACAGGGTACCAAGAGACCCAGTACTTC | CASSRTTGYQETQYF
TRBJ2-5 | TRBV5-4 | TRBD1 | NA | TGTGCCAGCAGCGCTGACAGGGGGCGGGTGGAGACCCAGTACTTC | CASSADRGRVETQYF
TRBJ2-5 | TRBV19 | NA | NA | TGTGCCAGTAGTACCCACCCCAGGGGACTCCCTGAGACCCAGTACTTC | CASSTHPRGLPETQYF
TRBJ1-1 | TRBV5-6 | NA | NA | TGTGCCAGCAGCACACCGGGCACTGAAGCTTTCTTT | CASSTPGTEAFF
TRBJ1-1 | TRBV19 | NA | NA | TGTGCCAGTAGTGATGGACAGCTGAACACTGAAGCTTTCTTT | CASSDGQLNTEAFF
TRBJ2-2 | TRBV2 | NA | NA | TGTGCCAGCATTCCCGGCTCAGCGAACACCGGGGAGCTGTTTTTT | CASIPGSANTGELFF
TRBJ2-3 | TRBV5-1 | TRBD2 | NA | TGCGCCAGCAGCCCGGGGACTAGCGGGAGTGGGTCAGATACGCAGTATTTT | CASSPGTSGSGSDTQYF